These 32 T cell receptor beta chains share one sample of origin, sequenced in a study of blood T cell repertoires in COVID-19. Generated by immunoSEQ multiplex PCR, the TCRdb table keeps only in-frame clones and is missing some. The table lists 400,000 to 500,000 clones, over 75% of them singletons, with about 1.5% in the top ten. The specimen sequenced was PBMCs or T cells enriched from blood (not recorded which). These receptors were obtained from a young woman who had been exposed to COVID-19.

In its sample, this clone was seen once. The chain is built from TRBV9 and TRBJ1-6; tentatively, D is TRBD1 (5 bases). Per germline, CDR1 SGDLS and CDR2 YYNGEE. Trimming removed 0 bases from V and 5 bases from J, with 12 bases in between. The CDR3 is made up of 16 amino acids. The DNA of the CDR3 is TGTGCCAGCAGCGTAGAGGGCAGGGCACATAATTCACCCCTCCACTTT. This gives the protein CASSVEGRAHNSPLHF. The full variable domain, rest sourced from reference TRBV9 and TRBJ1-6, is DSGVTQTPKHLITATGQRVTLRCSPRSGDLSVYWYQQSLDQGLQFLIQYYNGEERAKGNILERFSAQQFPDLHSELNLSSLELGDSALYFCASSVEGRAHNSPLHFGNGTRLTVT.

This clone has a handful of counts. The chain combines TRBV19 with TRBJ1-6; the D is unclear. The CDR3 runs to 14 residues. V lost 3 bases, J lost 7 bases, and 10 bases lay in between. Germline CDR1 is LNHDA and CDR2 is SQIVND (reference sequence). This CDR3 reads CASSIEPGNSPLHF. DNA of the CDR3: TGTGCCAGTAGTATTGAGCCGGGGAATTCACCCCTCCACTTT.

As DNA, the CDR3 is TGTGCCAGCGGATCCGGGACAGGGGTTAATGGCTACACCTTC. Residues: CASGSGTGVNGYTF. This chain joins TRBV25-1 and TRBJ1-2; 10 positions agree with TRBD1. The CDR3 has 14 residues. Trimming cost V 8 bases and J 6 bases; bases outside gene matches: 9. Germline assignment: CDR1 MGHDK and CDR2 SYGVNS.

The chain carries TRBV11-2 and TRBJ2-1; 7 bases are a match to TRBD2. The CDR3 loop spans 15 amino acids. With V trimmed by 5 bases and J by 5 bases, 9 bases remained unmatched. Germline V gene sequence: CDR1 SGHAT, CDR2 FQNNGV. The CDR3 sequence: CASSPTGGGNNEQFF. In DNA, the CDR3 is TGTGCCAGCAGCCCAACCGGCGGGGGTAACAATGAGCAGTTCTTC.

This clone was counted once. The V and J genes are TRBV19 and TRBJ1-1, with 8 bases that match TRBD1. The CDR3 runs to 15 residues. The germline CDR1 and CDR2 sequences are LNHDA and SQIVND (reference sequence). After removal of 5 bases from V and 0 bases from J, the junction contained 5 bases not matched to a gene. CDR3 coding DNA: TGTGCCAGTAGTGGACAGGGCGTACTGAACACTGAAGCTTTCTTT. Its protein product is CASSGQGVLNTEAFF.

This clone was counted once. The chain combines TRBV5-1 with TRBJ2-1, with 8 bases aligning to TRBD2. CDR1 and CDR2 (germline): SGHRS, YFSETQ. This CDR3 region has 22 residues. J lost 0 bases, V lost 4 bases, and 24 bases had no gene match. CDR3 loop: CASSGLPRTSLLPTGSYNEQFF. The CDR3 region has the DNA TGCGCCAGCAGCGGTCTCCCTAGGACTAGCCTCCTCCCCACTGGCTCCTACAATGAGCAGTTCTTC.

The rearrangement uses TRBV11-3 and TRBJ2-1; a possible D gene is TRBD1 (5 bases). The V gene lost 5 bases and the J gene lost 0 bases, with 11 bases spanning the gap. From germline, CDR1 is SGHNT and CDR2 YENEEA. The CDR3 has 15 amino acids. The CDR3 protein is CASSQGHGSYNEQFF. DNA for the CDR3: TGTGCCAGCAGCCAAGGACACGGCTCCTACAATGAGCAGTTCTTC.

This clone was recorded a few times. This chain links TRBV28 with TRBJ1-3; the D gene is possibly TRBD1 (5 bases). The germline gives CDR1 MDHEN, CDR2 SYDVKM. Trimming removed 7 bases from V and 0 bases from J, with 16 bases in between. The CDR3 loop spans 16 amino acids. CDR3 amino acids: CASTTGGANSGNTIYF. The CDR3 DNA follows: TGTGCCAGCACGACCGGCGGGGCAAACTCTGGAAACACCATATATTTT.

The CDR3 nucleotides read TGTGCCAGCAGTTACCGAGTAGCAACTAATGAAAAACTGTTTTTT. This codes for CASSYRVATNEKLFF. The chain carries TRBV2 and TRBJ1-4; the D is unclear. Germline V CDR1 and CDR2: SNHLY, FYNNEI. CDR3 size: 15 residues. V was trimmed by 5 bases and J by 0 bases, leaving 10 bases between them.

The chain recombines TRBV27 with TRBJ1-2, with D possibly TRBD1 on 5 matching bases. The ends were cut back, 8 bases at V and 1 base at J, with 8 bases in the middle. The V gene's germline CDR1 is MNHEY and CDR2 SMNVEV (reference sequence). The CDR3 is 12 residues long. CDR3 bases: TGTGCCAGCGCACAGGTTAACTATGGCTACACCTTC. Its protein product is CASAQVNYGYTF.

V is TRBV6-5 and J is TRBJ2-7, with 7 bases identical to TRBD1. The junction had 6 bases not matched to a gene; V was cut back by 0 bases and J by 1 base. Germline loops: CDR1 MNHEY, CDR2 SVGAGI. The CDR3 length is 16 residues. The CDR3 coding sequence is TGTGCCAGCAGTTACTCCACCGGGACAGCATCCTACGAGCAGTACTTC. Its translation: CASSYSTGTASYEQYF.

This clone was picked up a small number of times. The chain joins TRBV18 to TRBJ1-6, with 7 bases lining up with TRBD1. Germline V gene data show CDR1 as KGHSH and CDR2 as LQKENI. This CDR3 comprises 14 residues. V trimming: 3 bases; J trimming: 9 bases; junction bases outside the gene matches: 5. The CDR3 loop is CASSPTDRSSPLHF. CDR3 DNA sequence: TGTGCCAGCTCACCGACGGACAGGTCTTCACCCCTCCACTTT.

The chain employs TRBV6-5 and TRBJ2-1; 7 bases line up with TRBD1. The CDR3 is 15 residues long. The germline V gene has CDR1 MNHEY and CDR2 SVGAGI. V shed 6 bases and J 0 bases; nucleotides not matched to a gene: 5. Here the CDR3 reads CASRPGDSSYNEQFF. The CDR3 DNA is TGTGCCAGCAGACCCGGGGACAGCTCCTACAATGAGCAGTTCTTC.

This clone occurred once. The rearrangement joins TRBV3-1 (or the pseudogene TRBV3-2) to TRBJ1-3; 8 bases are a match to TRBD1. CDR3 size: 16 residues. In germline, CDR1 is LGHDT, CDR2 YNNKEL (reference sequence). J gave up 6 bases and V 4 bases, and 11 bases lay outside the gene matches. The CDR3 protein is CASSPTTGAVANTIYF. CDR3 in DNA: TGTGCCAGCAGCCCAACGACAGGGGCCGTGGCAAACACCATATATTTT.

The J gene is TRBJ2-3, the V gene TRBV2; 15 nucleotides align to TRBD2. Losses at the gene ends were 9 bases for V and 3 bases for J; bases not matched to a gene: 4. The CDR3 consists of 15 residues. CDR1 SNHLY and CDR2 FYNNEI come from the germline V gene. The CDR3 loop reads CASGLAGGRTDTQYF. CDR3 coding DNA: TGTGCCAGTGGACTAGCGGGGGGGAGGACAGATACGCAGTATTTT.

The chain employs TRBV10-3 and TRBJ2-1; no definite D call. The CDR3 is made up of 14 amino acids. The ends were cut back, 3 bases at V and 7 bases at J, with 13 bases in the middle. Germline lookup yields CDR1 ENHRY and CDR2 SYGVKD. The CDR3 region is CAISEYSTENEQFF. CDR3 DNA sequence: TGTGCCATCAGTGAATACAGCACTGAGAATGAGCAGTTCTTC.

The CDR3 DNA reads as TGTGCCAGCAGCCAAGCTGGGCAGAACACCGGGGAGCTGTTTTTT. Protein sequence: CASSQAGQNTGELFF. This chain joins TRBV3-1 (or the pseudogene TRBV3-2) and TRBJ2-2; no clear D gene. The CDR3 has 15 amino acids. The V end was cut by 1 base, the J end by 1 base, with 7 bases between. Germline V gene data show CDR1 as LGHDT and CDR2 as YNNKEL (reference sequence).

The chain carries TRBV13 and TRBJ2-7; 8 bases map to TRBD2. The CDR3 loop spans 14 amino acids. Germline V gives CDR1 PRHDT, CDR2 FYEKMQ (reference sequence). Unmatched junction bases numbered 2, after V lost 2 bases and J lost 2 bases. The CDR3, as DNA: TGTGCCAGCAGCTTAACTAGCGGTCCCTACGAGCAGTACTTC. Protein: CASSLTSGPYEQYF.

The CDR3 spells CASSLWSRGSYEQYF. For the CDR3, the DNA is TGTGCCAGCAGTTTATGGTCCAGGGGCTCCTACGAGCAGTACTTC. The V and J genes are TRBV28 and TRBJ2-7; a possible D gene is TRBD1 (6 bases). Germline CDR1 and CDR2: MDHEN and SYDVKM. This CDR3 spans 15 amino acids. V dropped 0 bases and J dropped 0 bases, with 9 bases sitting between them.

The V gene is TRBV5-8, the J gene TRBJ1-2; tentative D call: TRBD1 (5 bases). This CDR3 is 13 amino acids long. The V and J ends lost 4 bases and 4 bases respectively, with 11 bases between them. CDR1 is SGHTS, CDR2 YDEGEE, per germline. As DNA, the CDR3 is TGTGCCAGCAGCCCAACAGGCCCCTATGGCTACACCTTC. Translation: CASSPTGPYGYTF.

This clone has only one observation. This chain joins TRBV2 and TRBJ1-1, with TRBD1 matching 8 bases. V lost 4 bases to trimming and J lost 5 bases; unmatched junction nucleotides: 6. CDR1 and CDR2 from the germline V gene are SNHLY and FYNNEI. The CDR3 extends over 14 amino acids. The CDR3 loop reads CASSVARGPTEAFF. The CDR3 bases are TGTGCCAGCAGTGTTGCCAGGGGGCCAACTGAAGCTTTCTTT. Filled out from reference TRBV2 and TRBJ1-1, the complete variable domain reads EPEVTQTPSHQVTQMGQEVILRCVPISNHLYFYWYRQILGQKVEFLVSFYNNEISEKSEIFDDQFSVERPDGSNFTLKIRSTKLEDSAMYFCASSVARGPTEAFFGQGTRLTVV.

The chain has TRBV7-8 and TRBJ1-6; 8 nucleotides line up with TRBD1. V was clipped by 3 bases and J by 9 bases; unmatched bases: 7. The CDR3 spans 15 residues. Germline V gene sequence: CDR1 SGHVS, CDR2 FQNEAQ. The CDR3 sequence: CASSFGNRGGSPLHF. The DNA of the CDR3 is TGTGCCAGCAGCTTTGGGAACAGGGGGGGTTCACCCCTCCACTTT.

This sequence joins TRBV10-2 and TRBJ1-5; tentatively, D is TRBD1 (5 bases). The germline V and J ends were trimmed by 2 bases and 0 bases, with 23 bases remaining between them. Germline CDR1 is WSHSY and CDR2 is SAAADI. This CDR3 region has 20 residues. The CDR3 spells CASSEKYFSLGGYSNQPQHF. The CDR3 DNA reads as TGCGCCAGCAGTGAGAAGTACTTTTCTCTTGGGGGGTATAGCAATCAGCCCCAGCATTTT.

The CDR3 DNA reads TGTGCCAGCAGCCGGACTAGCGGGTTGACAGATACGCAGTATTTT. Its protein is CASSRTSGLTDTQYF. The chain joins TRBV27 to TRBJ2-3, with TRBD2 matching over 11 bases. The length of the CDR3 is 15 residues. V shed 6 bases and J 3 bases; nucleotides not matched to a gene: 5. From germline, CDR1 is MNHEY and CDR2 SMNVEV (reference sequence).

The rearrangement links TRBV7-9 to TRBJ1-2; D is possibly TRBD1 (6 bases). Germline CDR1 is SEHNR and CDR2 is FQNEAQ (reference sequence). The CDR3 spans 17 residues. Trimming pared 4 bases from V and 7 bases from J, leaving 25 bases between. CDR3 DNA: TGTGCCAGCAGCTCAAAACTCTCACAACAGGGTATCGGTGGCTACACCTTC. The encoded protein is CASSSKLSQQGIGGYTF.

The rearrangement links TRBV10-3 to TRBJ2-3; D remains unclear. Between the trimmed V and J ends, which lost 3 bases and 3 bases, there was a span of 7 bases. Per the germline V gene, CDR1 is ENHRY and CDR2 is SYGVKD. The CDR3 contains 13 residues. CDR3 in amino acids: CAISEDSTDTQYF. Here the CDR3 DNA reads TGTGCCATCAGTGAAGACTCGACAGATACGCAGTATTTT.

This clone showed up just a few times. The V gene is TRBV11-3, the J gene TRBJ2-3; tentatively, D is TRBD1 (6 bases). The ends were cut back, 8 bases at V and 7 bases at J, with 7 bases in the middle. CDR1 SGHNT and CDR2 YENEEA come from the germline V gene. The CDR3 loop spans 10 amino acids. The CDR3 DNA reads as TGTGCCAGCCGGGACAATACGCAGTATTTT. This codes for CASRDNTQYF. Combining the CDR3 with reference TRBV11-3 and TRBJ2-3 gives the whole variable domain EAGVVQSPRYKIIEKKQPVAFWCNPISGHNTLYWYLQNLGQGPELLIRYENEEAVDDSQLPKDRFSAERLKGVDSTLKIQPAELGDSAVYLCASRDNTQYFGPGTRLTVL.

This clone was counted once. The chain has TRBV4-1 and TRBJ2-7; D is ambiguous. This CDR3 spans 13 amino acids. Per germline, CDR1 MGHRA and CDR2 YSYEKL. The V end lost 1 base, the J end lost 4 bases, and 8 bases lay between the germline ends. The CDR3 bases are TGCGCCAGCAGCCAAGCGGGTCTTTACGAGCAGTACTTC. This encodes CASSQAGLYEQYF.

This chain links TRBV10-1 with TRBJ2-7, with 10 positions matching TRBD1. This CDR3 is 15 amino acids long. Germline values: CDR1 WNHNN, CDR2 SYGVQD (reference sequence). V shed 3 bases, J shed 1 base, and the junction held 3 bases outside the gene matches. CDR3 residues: CASSEGQGVSYEQYF. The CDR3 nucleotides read TGCGCCAGCAGTGAAGGACAGGGGGTTTCCTACGAGCAGTACTTC.

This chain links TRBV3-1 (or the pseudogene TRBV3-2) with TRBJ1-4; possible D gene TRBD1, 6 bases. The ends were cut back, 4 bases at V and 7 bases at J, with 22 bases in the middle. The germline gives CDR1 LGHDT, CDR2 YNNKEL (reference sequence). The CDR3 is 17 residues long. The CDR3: CASSLTNAGGRSEKLFF. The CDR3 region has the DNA TGTGCCAGCAGCCTGACGAACGCGGGGGGCCGGAGTGAAAAACTGTTTTTT.

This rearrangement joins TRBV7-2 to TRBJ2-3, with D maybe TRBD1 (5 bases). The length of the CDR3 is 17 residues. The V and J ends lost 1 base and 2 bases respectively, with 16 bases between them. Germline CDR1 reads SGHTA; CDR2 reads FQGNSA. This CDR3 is CASSLETQTANTDTQYF. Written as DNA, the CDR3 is TGTGCCAGCAGCTTAGAGACCCAGACAGCCAACACAGATACGCAGTATTTT. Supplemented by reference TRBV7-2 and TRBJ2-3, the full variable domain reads GAGVSQSPSNKVTEKGKDVELRCDPISGHTALYWYRQSLGQGLEFLIYFQGNSAPDKSGLPSDRFSAERTGGSVSTLTIQRTQQEDSAVYLCASSLETQTANTDTQYFGPGTRLTVL.

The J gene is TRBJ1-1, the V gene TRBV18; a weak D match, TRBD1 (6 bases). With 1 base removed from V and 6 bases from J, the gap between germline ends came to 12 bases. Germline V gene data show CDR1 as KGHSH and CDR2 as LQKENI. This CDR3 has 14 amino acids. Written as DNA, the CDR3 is TGTGCCAGCTCACCACTAGGGGGAGACGCTGAAGCTTTCTTT. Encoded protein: CASSPLGGDAEAFF.